This T cell receptor (beta chain) was documented in a study of T cells expressing NK-cell markers (dated by TCRdb to 2020 to 2021). Context from the whole study: TCR beta-chain repertoires were profiled in sorted CD3+CD56+NKG2C+, CD3+CD56+NKG2C- and CD3+CD56-NKG2C+ T-cell subsets from about 8 donors. Among the eight sequenced donors, only one was HCMV-seronegative, while the other seven were HCMV-seropositive. The eight sequenced donors were randomly selected healthy volunteers, three men and five women. Libraries were sequenced as 2 x 150 bp reads on Illumina HiSeq 2000/2500, MiSeq or NextSeq.

A note on this clonotype: Its antigen is still unknown.

The paper's findings and limits, for the study overall: Those dominant clonotypes were again the most abundant among CD3+CD56-NKG2C+ cells in several donors, at about 25-65%. For about 6 donors, the dominant CD3+CD56+NKG2C+ clonotypes were among the top 10 CD8+ clonotypes and accounted for about 1.0-7.5% of CD8+ T cells. It remained unclear whether the expanded NKG2C-expressing T cell clones were specific for HCMV antigens.

Sequencing relied on an Illumina HiSeq 2000. TCR beta cDNA libraries were prepared using 5'RACE template switching, which introduced a universal primer site and unique molecular identifiers. Priming for cDNA synthesis came from the TCR beta constant segment, and two successive PCR amplification steps followed. In the source study's methods: Reads were demultiplexed and grouped by UMI with MIGEC, and clonotypes were assembled and quantified with MiTCR. To exclude erroneous sequences, any TCR cDNA sequence not supported by at least two reads was discarded. The tcR package was used for downstream repertoire analysis, and clonotypes were matched between fractions using CDR3 nucleotide sequence together with V segment. VDJmatch was used to annotate antigen specificity against VDJdb, with one amino acid substitution in CDR3 allowed. Each entry corresponds to one CDR3 protein sequence from reads that TCRdb reprocessed, and DNA is not given. In this record, the V and J calls reflect TCRdb's handling and not the investigators' own analysis. The sample table on file contains about 540,000 distinct CDR3 sequences. The ten largest clones take up approximately 3.6% of the sample.

HCMV serostatus was determined by detecting HCMV-specific IgG in serum with a commercial ELISA kit. Ficoll density gradient centrifugation was used to isolate peripheral blood mononuclear cells from blood. Sequences SGDLS (CDR1) and YYNGEE (CDR2) are obtained from the germline V gene. The CDR3 covers 13 residues, taking in both the cysteine and the phenylalanine. No DNA is recorded. The V and J segments used are TRBV9 and TRBJ2-4; TCRdb gives TRBD2 as the D gene, but with no DNA this cannot be confirmed. The sequence was collected from a man younger than 30 in good health. Donor details come from another sample of the same person, matched by shared clones. The sequenced sample was blood T cells: a sorted CD56 or NKG2C T cell subset, CD4+ or CD8+ T cells, or bulk PBMC T cells (not recorded which). The CDR3 has the sequence CASSVGDYNIQYF. With the rest looked up from the reference TRBV9 and TRBJ2-4 genes rather than sequenced, the full variable domain is DSGVTQTPKHLITATGQRVTLRCSPRSGDLSVYWYQQSLDQGLQFLIQYYNGEERAKGNILERFSAQQFPDLHSELNLSSLELGDSALYFCASSVGDYNIQYFGAGTRLSVL.